These T cell receptor beta chains were read from a single sample in a study of type 1 regulatory T cells. These receptors have no known antigen. TCRdb itself ran the reads through MiXCR, one entry per CDR3 protein. The sample includes over 55,000 distinct CDR3 sequences, approximately 64% of them seen just once. The sample comprised cultured T cells, either the whole culture or a sorted T cell fraction (not recorded which). All receptors come from a human donor in good health. Both conserved end residues are part of each CDR3. Each record gives: clone size, D gene, J gene, V gene, CDR3 protein, CDR3 DNA. The D gene is left open where the match is weak. Only some rows state a clone size, as once, few, many or a class for expanded clones.

abundance: NA
d_gene: NA
j_gene: TRBJ1-5
v_gene: TRBV6-5
CDR3aa: CASSYGGTNQPQHF
CDR3nt: TGTGCCAGCAGTTACGGAGGGACAAATCAGCCCCAGCATTTT

abundance: few
d_gene: NA
j_gene: TRBJ1-1
v_gene: TRBV12-3/TRBV12-4
CDR3aa: CASSFGFTEAFF
CDR3nt: TGTGCCAGCAGTTTTGGCTTCACTGAAGCTTTCTTT

abundance: NA
d_gene: NA
j_gene: TRBJ2-2
v_gene: TRBV6-6
CDR3aa: CASSYSPGAESTGELFF
CDR3nt: TGTGCCAGCAGTTACTCACCCGGGGCTGAGAGCACCGGGGAGCTGTTTTTT

abundance: few
d_gene: TRBD1
j_gene: TRBJ1-2
v_gene: TRBV6-6
CDR3aa: CASGDPGGADGYTF
CDR3nt: TGTGCCAGCGGCGACCCAGGGGGCGCCGATGGCTACACCTTC

abundance: NA
d_gene: NA
j_gene: TRBJ2-3
v_gene: TRBV10-1
CDR3aa: CASSYSLGTDTQYF
CDR3nt: TGCGCCAGCAGCTATAGCTTGGGCACAGATACGCAGTATTTT

abundance: NA
d_gene: TRBD1
j_gene: TRBJ1-1
v_gene: TRBV19
CDR3aa: CASSIAPGTGSEAFF
CDR3nt: TGTGCCAGTAGTATAGCCCCCGGGACAGGGTCTGAAGCTTTCTTT

abundance: NA
d_gene: TRBD2
j_gene: TRBJ2-1
v_gene: TRBV20-1
CDR3aa: CSAISGSSYNEQFF
CDR3nt: TGCAGTGCTATAAGCGGGAGCTCCTACAATGAGCAGTTCTTC

abundance: once
d_gene: NA
j_gene: TRBJ2-7
v_gene: TRBV7-2
CDR3aa: CASSPVVDEQYF
CDR3nt: TGTGCCAGCAGCCCGGTTGTGGACGAGCAGTACTTC

abundance: NA
d_gene: TRBD2
j_gene: TRBJ2-2
v_gene: TRBV5-1
CDR3aa: CASSLALADTGELFF
CDR3nt: TGCGCCAGCAGCTTGGCCCTAGCGGACACCGGGGAGCTGTTTTTT

abundance: few
d_gene: NA
j_gene: TRBJ2-7
v_gene: TRBV28
CDR3aa: CASSLRGYEQYF
CDR3nt: TGTGCCAGCAGTTTACGGGGCTACGAGCAGTACTTC

abundance: few
d_gene: NA
j_gene: TRBJ2-5
v_gene: TRBV27
CDR3aa: CASRPRGGRQETQYF
CDR3nt: TGTGCCAGCAGGCCTCGTGGGGGTAGGCAAGAGACCCAGTACTTC

abundance: NA
d_gene: NA
j_gene: TRBJ2-7
v_gene: TRBV20-1
CDR3aa: CSASGPAIYEQYF
CDR3nt: TGCAGTGCTAGTGGTCCAGCGATCTACGAGCAGTACTTC

abundance: few
d_gene: NA
j_gene: TRBJ1-6
v_gene: TRBV18
CDR3aa: CASSPDSSTGSPLHF
CDR3nt: TGTGCCAGCTCACCGGACAGCTCAACCGGGTCACCCCTCCACTTT

abundance: few
d_gene: NA
j_gene: TRBJ1-2
v_gene: TRBV10-3
CDR3aa: CAISDQGNYGYTF
CDR3nt: TGTGCCATCAGTGACCAGGGAAACTATGGCTACACCTTC

abundance: NA
d_gene: NA
j_gene: TRBJ1-1
v_gene: TRBV5-1
CDR3aa: CASSLESPRVGEAFF
CDR3nt: TGCGCCAGCAGCTTGGAAAGTCCCAGGGTCGGGGAAGCTTTCTTT

abundance: NA
d_gene: NA
j_gene: TRBJ2-5
v_gene: TRBV24-1
CDR3aa: CATSPQGGGETQYF
CDR3nt: TGTGCCACCAGCCCACAGGGAGGGGGAGAGACCCAGTACTTC

abundance: NA
d_gene: NA
j_gene: TRBJ2-1
v_gene: TRBV7-9
CDR3aa: CASSLRGTEYNEQFF
CDR3nt: TGTGCCAGCAGCCTACGAGGGACTGAATACAATGAGCAGTTCTTC

abundance: NA
d_gene: NA
j_gene: TRBJ2-5
v_gene: TRBV5-1
CDR3aa: CASSAFLGAPQETQYF
CDR3nt: TGCGCCAGCAGCGCCTTTCTGGGGGCCCCTCAAGAGACCCAGTACTTC

abundance: NA
d_gene: NA
j_gene: TRBJ2-1
v_gene: TRBV6-4
CDR3aa: CASSDSPHPSSYNEQFF
CDR3nt: TGTGCCAGCAGTGACAGCCCCCATCCTAGCTCCTACAATGAGCAGTTCTTC

abundance: NA
d_gene: NA
j_gene: TRBJ2-7
v_gene: TRBV9
CDR3aa: CASSVGALMIYEQYF
CDR3nt: TGTGCCAGCAGCGTAGGGGCGCTGATGATCTACGAGCAGTACTTC

abundance: NA
d_gene: NA
j_gene: TRBJ2-2
v_gene: TRBV4-3
CDR3aa: CASSQDNAGELFF
CDR3nt: TGCGCCAGCAGCCAAGATAACGCTGGGGAGCTGTTTTTT

abundance: NA
d_gene: NA
j_gene: TRBJ2-7
v_gene: TRBV7-8
CDR3aa: CASSRASRNEQYF
CDR3nt: TGTGCCAGCAGCCGTGCCAGCAGGAATGAGCAGTACTTC

abundance: NA
d_gene: TRBD2
j_gene: TRBJ2-2
v_gene: TRBV12-3/TRBV12-4
CDR3aa: CASTPPGASGRRYTRELFF
CDR3nt: TGTGCCAGCACCCCCCCGGGGGCTAGCGGGAGACGATATACCAGGGAGCTGTTTTTT

abundance: NA
d_gene: TRBD2
j_gene: TRBJ2-1
v_gene: TRBV24-1
CDR3aa: CATSDPAGGISYNEQFF
CDR3nt: TGTGCCACCAGTGACCCAGCGGGAGGGATTTCCTACAATGAGCAGTTCTTC

abundance: NA
d_gene: NA
j_gene: TRBJ2-1
v_gene: TRBV7-9
CDR3aa: CASSLLAGTYNEQFF
CDR3nt: TGTGCCAGCAGCTTGCTGGCGGGTACCTACAATGAGCAGTTCTTC

abundance: NA
d_gene: NA
j_gene: TRBJ2-1
v_gene: TRBV20-1
CDR3aa: CSASSRVGNEQFF
CDR3nt: TGCAGTGCTAGTTCCAGGGTGGGTAATGAGCAGTTCTTC

abundance: NA
d_gene: NA
j_gene: TRBJ1-1
v_gene: TRBV19
CDR3aa: CASSDGIRSNTEAFF
CDR3nt: TGTGCCAGTAGCGACGGGATAAGGAGCAACACTGAAGCTTTCTTT

abundance: NA
d_gene: NA
j_gene: TRBJ1-2
v_gene: TRBV20-1
CDR3aa: CSGYRTGYTF
CDR3nt: TGCAGTGGGTACAGGACGGGCTACACCTTC

abundance: NA
d_gene: TRBD1
j_gene: TRBJ1-5
v_gene: TRBV4-1
CDR3aa: CASSQDRGNQPQHF
CDR3nt: TGCGCCAGCAGTCAGGACAGGGGCAATCAGCCCCAGCATTTT

abundance: few
d_gene: NA
j_gene: TRBJ1-1
v_gene: TRBV12-3/TRBV12-4
CDR3aa: CASSGIPDGNTEAFF
CDR3nt: TGTGCCAGCAGTGGCATACCAGACGGGAACACTGAAGCTTTCTTT

abundance: few
d_gene: NA
j_gene: TRBJ2-1
v_gene: TRBV19
CDR3aa: CASSTVSSYNEQFF
CDR3nt: TGTGCCAGTAGCACTGTAAGCTCCTACAATGAGCAGTTCTTC

abundance: NA
d_gene: NA
j_gene: TRBJ2-7
v_gene: TRBV7-2
CDR3aa: CASSFSEWEQYF
CDR3nt: TGTGCCAGCAGCTTTTCCGAGTGGGAGCAGTACTTC

abundance: NA
d_gene: NA
j_gene: TRBJ2-6
v_gene: TRBV7-8
CDR3aa: CASSLRTANSGANVLTF
CDR3nt: TGTGCCAGCAGCTTACGGACAGCGAACTCTGGGGCCAACGTCCTGACTTTC